The 20 T cell receptor beta chains below were found in one sample sequenced in a study of T cell repertoires in cytomegalovirus infection. TCRdb fed the reads into MiXCR, producing one record per CDR3 protein. The sample lists fewer than 700,000 distinct CDR3 sequences, 20% to 25% occurring once. Sequencing used CD8+ T cells from PBMCs. The receptors derive from a human donor in good health (CMV status not recorded). Some clones in this sample may be carry-over from other donors' samples.

This clonotype was observed at least ten times. The chain couples TRBV7-9 to TRBJ1-2; D unresolved. This CDR3 region has 15 residues. The V end lost 5 bases, the J end lost 4 bases, and 17 bases lay between the germline ends. Germline CDR1 reads SEHNR; CDR2 reads FQNEAQ (reference sequence). The DNA of the CDR3 is TGTGCCAGCAGCCCCGTGGAGCCGGGCTTCTATGGCTACACCTTC. This translates into CASSPVEPGFYGYTF.

V usage is TRBV6-2 or TRBV6-3 and J usage is TRBJ2-1; TRBD2 aligns across 8 bases. The CDR3 sequence is 15 residues long. After removal of 6 bases from V and 6 bases from J, the junction contained 10 bases not matched to a gene. In germline, CDR1 is MNHEY, CDR2 SVGEGT. Written as DNA, the CDR3 is TGTGCCAGCAGCATACGGACGGGGGGGATCAATGAGCAGTTCTTC. The encoded protein is CASSIRTGGINEQFF.

A note on this clonotype: At one end, the junction sequence differs from germline, possibly due to a read error. The chain employs TRBV10-2 and TRBJ2-7; TRBD1 or TRBD2 may be the D gene (5 bases each). The CDR3 is 11 amino acids. Germline lookup yields CDR1 WSHSY and CDR2 SAAADI. CDR3 sequence (DNA): TGCGCCAGCAGTGTATCCGGGACCTGGAGCTTC. Its translation: CASSVSGTWSF.

The gene calls are TRBV28 and TRBJ1-5, with TRBD1 as a possible D gene (6 bases). In germline, CDR1 is MDHEN, CDR2 SYDVKM. CDR3 length equals 14 residues. The germline V and J ends were trimmed by 6 bases and 7 bases, with 16 bases remaining between them. Here the CDR3 DNA reads TGTGCCAGCAGCACCGACAGGCCCCTACAGCCCCAGCATTTT. Translated: CASSTDRPLQPQHF.

This clonotype was detected only a few times. The genes are TRBV28 and TRBJ2-7; 9 bases fit TRBD1. Germline V gene data show CDR1 as MDHEN and CDR2 as SYDVKM. Unmatched junction bases numbered 4, after V lost 4 bases and J lost 6 bases. There are 13 residues in the CDR3. The CDR3 nucleotides are TGTGCCAGCAGTTCCATGGACAGGGGCGAGCAGTACGTC. It yields the protein CASSSMDRGEQYV.

This chain links TRBV6-6 with TRBJ1-6; the D gene is possibly TRBD1 (6 bases). The CDR3 sequence is 16 residues long. Germline V gene data show CDR1 as MNHNY and CDR2 as SVGAGI (reference sequence). The V end lost 5 bases, the J end lost 7 bases, and 18 bases lay between the germline ends. DNA for the CDR3: TGTGCCAGCAGTGCTGAGGGGGGGAGGGTCAATTCACCCCTCCACTTT. Its translation: CASSAEGGRVNSPLHF.

The DNA of the CDR3 is TGCAGCGTTGTGGGATACGAGTGGGGAGTTGGCGAGCAGTACTTC. It codes for CSVVGYEWGVGEQYF. The chain links TRBV29-1 to TRBJ2-7, with a weak D call TRBD2 (5 bases). Looked up from germline, CDR1 is SQVTM and CDR2 is ANQGSEA. V was pared by 4 bases and J by 6 bases, with 22 bases between. CDR3 length: 15 residues.

About this clonotype itself: An end of the junction differs from the germline gene, which may be a read error. The chain employs TRBV29-1 and TRBJ2-3, with 9 bases aligning to TRBD1. CDR3 size: 14 residues. The V gene's germline CDR1 is SQVTM and CDR2 ANQGSEA. CDR3 coding DNA: TGCAGCGTTGAAACGGGACAGGGAGAGGATACGCACTATTTT. Translating gives CSVETGQGEDTHYF.

The J gene is TRBJ2-1, the V gene TRBV28, with 9 bases aligning to TRBD1. This CDR3 region has 18 residues. Per the germline V gene, CDR1 is MDHEN and CDR2 is SYDVKM. J was trimmed by 0 bases and V by 11 bases; bases with no gene match: 17. The CDR3 nucleotides read TGTGCCTCTTCCACAGGGGGCCTTTCAGCGAGCTCCTACAATGAGCAGTTCTTC. It specifies CASSTGGLSASSYNEQFF.

In its sample, this clonotype was seen many times. V is TRBV6-2 or TRBV6-3 and J is TRBJ2-4; D gene unclear. The CDR3 runs 15 residues. Germline CDR1 is MNHEY and CDR2 is SVGEGT. Trimming left V 2 bases short and J 0 bases short, with 8 bases between. This CDR3 reads CASSYLTAAKNIQYF. The CDR3 DNA follows: TGTGCCAGCAGTTACCTGACCGCAGCCAAAAACATTCAGTACTTC.

The V gene is TRBV5-6, the J gene TRBJ2-1; D is uncertain. The CDR3 is 18 amino acids. Germline V gives CDR1 SGHDT, CDR2 YYEEEE. Trimming removed 1 base from V and 3 bases from J, with 20 bases in between. As DNA, the CDR3 is TGTGCCAGCAGCTTGCGCGGACCCCTCACTAAGTTCTACAATGAGCAGTTCTTC. Its translation is CASSLRGPLTKFYNEQFF. The entire variable domain, with the rest obtained from reference TRBV5-6 and TRBJ2-1, is as follows: DAGVTQSPTHLIKTRGQQVTLRCSPKSGHDTVSWYQQALGQGPQFIFQYYEEEERQRGNFPDRFSGHQFPNYSSELNVNALLLGDSALYLCASSLRGPLTKFYNEQFFGPGTRLTVL.

This clonotype was seen at least ten times. The chain couples TRBV6-2 or TRBV6-3 to TRBJ2-7; 8 nucleotides agree with TRBD1. This CDR3 has 14 residues. Losses at the gene ends were 5 bases for V and 4 bases for J; bases not matched to a gene: 7. Looked up from germline, CDR1 is MNHEY and CDR2 is SVGEGT. CDR3 protein: CASSTRQGKYEQYV. The DNA for the CDR3 is TGTGCCAGCAGTACTCGACAGGGGAAGTACGAGCAGTACGTC.

This clonotype was detected a few times. The chain is built from TRBV5-6 and TRBJ2-1; 14 nucleotides match TRBD2. The CDR3 runs to 18 residues. Looked up from germline, CDR1 is SGHDT and CDR2 is YYEEEE. J lost 4 bases, V lost 4 bases, and 10 bases had no gene match. This chain's CDR3 is CASSPGLAGGRDYNEQFF. The CDR3 DNA is TGTGCCAGCAGCCCCGGACTAGCGGGGGGCAGAGATTACAATGAGCAGTTCTTC.

The V and J genes are TRBV29-1 and TRBJ1-3, with 8 bases lining up with TRBD1. Trimming cost V 7 bases and J 3 bases; bases outside gene matches: 5. The CDR3 is made up of 13 amino acids. The germline gives CDR1 SQVTM, CDR2 ANQGSEA. The DNA of the CDR3 is TGCAGCGCTCGTGGGACAGGTGGAAACACCATATATTTT. It is translated as CSARGTGGNTIYF. The complete variable domain, with remaining parts taken from reference TRBV29-1 and TRBJ1-3, reads SAVISQKPSRDICQRGTSLTIQCQVDSQVTMMFWYRQQPGQSLTLIATANQGSEATYESGFVIDKFPISRPNLTFSTLTVSNMSPEDSSIYLCSARGTGGNTIYFGEGSWLTVV.

V usage is TRBV10-3 and J usage is TRBJ2-7; D is possibly TRBD1 or TRBD2 (5 bases each). Between the trimmed V and J ends, which lost 8 bases and 3 bases, there was a span of 14 bases. The CDR3 has 13 residues. Looked up from germline, CDR1 is ENHRY and CDR2 is SYGVKD. CDR3 protein: CAIARDGSYEQYF. CDR3 DNA: TGTGCCATCGCTAGGGACGGCAGCTACGAGCAGTACTTC.

This clonotype was picked up many times. Its ends do not fully match the called genes, so a read error is possible. The genes are TRBV7-6 and TRBJ2-1; D is unclear. From germline, CDR1 is SGHVS and CDR2 FNYEAQ. The CDR3 sequence is 17 residues long. CDR3 amino acids: CASSLGMSVVSYDEQFF. As DNA, the CDR3 is TGTGCTAGCAGCTTAGGAATGTCGGTAGTCTCCTACGATGAGCAGTTCTTC.

This rearrangement joins TRBV20-1 to TRBJ2-1, with unresolved D. Looked up from germline, CDR1 is DFQATT and CDR2 is SNEGSKA (reference sequence). The CDR3 consists of 14 residues. Deletions cut 3 bases from V and 8 bases from J, with 17 bases between. CDR3 amino acids: CSASPSTVGYEQFF. The DNA for the CDR3 is TGCAGTGCTAGTCCGTCTACCGTCGGCTATGAGCAGTTCTTC.

This clonotype came up many times. This sequence joins TRBV15 and TRBJ1-5; 9 bases map to TRBD1. V was pared by 3 bases and J by 1 base, with 1 base of the junction left unmatched. Germline CDR1 is LNHNV and CDR2 is YYDKDF (reference sequence). The CDR3 totals 15 residues. CDR3 region: CATSRGQGSNQPQHF. The CDR3 coding sequence is TGTGCCACCAGCAGGGGACAGGGCAGCAATCAGCCCCAGCATTTT.

The chain has TRBV2 and TRBJ1-5; D is unclear. CDR1 SNHLY and CDR2 FYNNEI come from the germline V gene. The CDR3 runs to 15 residues. Between the trimmed V and J ends, which lost 8 bases and 3 bases, there was a span of 17 bases. The CDR3 sequence is CASSERQDVNQPQHF. The CDR3 nucleotides are TGTGCCAGCTCAGAAAGGCAGGATGTCAATCAGCCCCAGCATTTT.

The V gene is TRBV7-3, the J gene TRBJ2-1; 8 nucleotides align to TRBD1. The CDR3 loop spans 15 amino acids. V shed 3 bases, J shed 5 bases, and the junction held 6 bases outside the gene matches. From germline, CDR1 is SGHTA and CDR2 FQGTGA. This CDR3 is CASSLDREWDNEQFF. CDR3 DNA: TGTGCCAGCAGCTTGGACAGGGAGTGGGACAATGAGCAGTTCTTC. Variable domain in full (rest from reference TRBV7-3 and TRBJ2-1): GAGVSQTPSNKVTEKGKYVELRCDPISGHTALYWYRQSLGQGPEFLIYFQGTGAADDSGLPNDRFFAVRPEGSVSTLKIQRTERGDSAVYLCASSLDREWDNEQFFGPGTRLTVL.